The 27 T cell receptor beta chains in this list originate from one sample, sequenced in a study of T cells after yellow fever vaccination. From the 5' RACE reads, TCRdb called clonotypes with MiXCR, one entry per CDR3 protein. Of over 65,000 distinct CDR3 sequences listed, about an eighth are singletons. The source was CD8+ T cells not binding an NS4B(214-222) dextramer, sorted from PBMCs, collected less than 25 days after the first yellow fever vaccination. These receptors were obtained from a man between 18 and 29 years old who received the YFV17D yellow fever vaccine.

The rearrangement links TRBV12-3 or TRBV12-4 to TRBJ1-1; D remains unclear. This CDR3 has 12 amino acids. The V end was cut by 3 bases, the J end by 7 bases, with 9 bases between. The CDR3 here is CASSFSAGEAFF. CDR3 DNA: TGTGCCAGCAGTTTCTCAGCTGGTGAAGCTTTCTTT.

This rearrangement joins TRBV23-1 to TRBJ1-6; 8 bases agree with TRBD1. TRBV23-1 is an ORF for which the function is uncertain. Trimming at V came to 3 bases and at J to 7 bases, leaving 8 bases not matched to a gene. The CDR3 length is 16 residues. The CDR3 loop is CASSHRDRGVNSPLHF. The CDR3 nucleotides read TGCGCCAGCAGTCACCGCGACAGGGGAGTCAATTCACCCCTCCACTTT.

This clonotype was picked up a small number of times. The chain combines TRBV27 with TRBJ2-7; possible D gene TRBD1, 6 bases. This CDR3 contains 15 residues. Germline assignment: CDR1 MNHEY and CDR2 SMNVEV (reference sequence). Trimming shortened V by 2 bases and J by 3 bases, and 14 bases separated the two germline ends. CDR3 coding DNA: TGTGCCAGCAGTTTAGGACAGCTTCACATCTACGAGCAGTACTTC. It yields the protein CASSLGQLHIYEQYF.

The rearrangement links TRBV4-1 to TRBJ1-3; D remains ambiguous. Deletions cut 1 base from V and 4 bases from J, with 11 bases between. The CDR3 contains 15 residues. The germline V gene has CDR1 MGHRA and CDR2 YSYEKL. The DNA of the CDR3 is TGCGCCAGCAGCCAAGCAGGCCGACCGGGAAACACCATATATTTT. Protein: CASSQAGRPGNTIYF.

The CDR3: CASSPVGSYEETQYF. DNA of the CDR3: TGTGCCAGCAGCCCAGTAGGCTCTTATGAAGAGACCCAGTACTTC. The chain carries TRBV7-9 and TRBJ2-5; D gene ambiguous. Trimming removed 5 bases at V and 3 bases at J, with 16 bases between. This CDR3 is built from 15 residues. The germline gives CDR1 SEHNR, CDR2 FQNEAQ (reference sequence).

V usage is TRBV30 and J usage is TRBJ1-1; 10 positions match TRBD1. CDR3 length equals 17 residues. Trimming removed 1 base from V and 5 bases from J; junction bases left unmatched: 13. Germline V gene sequence: CDR1 GTSNPN, CDR2 SVGIG (reference sequence). CDR3 amino acids: CAWSDPRDRGGWTEAFF. The CDR3 nucleotides are TGTGCCTGGAGTGACCCGCGGGACAGGGGCGGATGGACTGAAGCTTTCTTT.

The chain links TRBV11-3 to TRBJ1-2; 8 bases line up with TRBD1. The V gene end was trimmed by 5 bases and the J gene end by 8 bases; junction bases not matched to a gene: 16. Germline V gene data show CDR1 as SGHNT and CDR2 as YENEEA. The CDR3 covers 16 residues. The CDR3 spells CASSPDREEEFGGYTF. CDR3 nucleotide sequence: TGTGCCAGCAGCCCGGACAGGGAGGAGGAGTTCGGAGGCTACACCTTC.

This chain joins TRBV10-2 and TRBJ1-4; no clear D gene. CDR1 and CDR2 (germline): WSHSY, SAAADI. V shed 6 bases and J shed 8 bases, with 13 bases lying between them. The CDR3 extends over 13 amino acids. The CDR3 spells CASRPHAEEKLFF. In nucleotides, the CDR3 is TGCGCCAGCAGGCCGCACGCCGAGGAAAAACTGTTTTTT.

V usage is TRBV4-1 and J usage is TRBJ1-2; a possible D gene is TRBD1 (5 bases). V lost 1 base and J 8 bases, leaving 17 bases between the germline ends. The CDR3 sequence is 15 residues long. Germline V CDR1 and CDR2: MGHRA, YSYEKL. CDR3 in amino acids: CASSQGRRTGDGYTF. DNA for the CDR3: TGCGCCAGCAGCCAAGGGCGTCGCACTGGGGACGGCTACACCTTC.

This chain connects TRBV27 to TRBJ2-3; weak D call: TRBD2 (5 bases). This CDR3 is built from 15 residues. Germline lookup yields CDR1 MNHEY and CDR2 SMNVEV (reference sequence). V lost 3 bases, J lost 1 base, and 11 bases lay in between. The CDR3 region is CASSFGGRRTDTQYF. CDR3 nucleotide sequence: TGTGCCAGCAGTTTTGGCGGGCGCCGCACAGATACGCAGTATTTT.

This clonotype has only a few counts. The chain has TRBV29-1 and TRBJ2-3; the match to TRBD2 covers 7 bases. Germline V gene lookup returns CDR1 SQVTM and CDR2 ANQGSEA. V shed 7 bases and J 4 bases; nucleotides not matched to a gene: 2. CDR3 length equals 11 residues. CDR3 bases: TGCAGCGGACTAGCTCCAGATACGCAGTATTTT. It specifies CSGLAPDTQYF.

This clonotype showed up just a few times. CDR3 bases: TGTGCCAGCAGTTTATCGGGCCAGTCCGGGCAGTTCTTC. Translating gives CASSLSGQSGQFF. The chain combines TRBV27 with TRBJ2-1; D ambiguous. Germline V gene data show CDR1 as MNHEY and CDR2 as SMNVEV (reference sequence). There are 13 residues in the CDR3. With 0 bases removed from V and 12 bases from J, the gap between germline ends came to 12 bases.

This clonotype was detected a few times. The chain combines TRBV24-1 with TRBJ2-3; D gene uncertain. Trimming took 1 base from V and 0 from J, leaving 4 bases between them. Germline lookup yields CDR1 KGHDR and CDR2 SFDVKD. The CDR3 loop spans 14 amino acids. The chain's CDR3 is CATSDFTSTDTQYF. The CDR3 bases are TGTGCCACCAGTGATTTCACTAGCACAGATACGCAGTATTTT.

This clonotype was found a few times. The V and J genes are TRBV6-2 or TRBV6-3 and TRBJ1-2; D call uncertain. The germline CDR1 and CDR2 sequences are MNHEY and SVGEGT. V was trimmed by 7 bases and J by 4 bases, leaving 13 bases between them. The CDR3 runs 13 residues. The CDR3 DNA is TGTGCCAGCATGGATGGCAGGCGCTATGGCTACACCTTC. Its protein is CASMDGRRYGYTF.

This clonotype was seen only a few times. The chain is built from TRBV12-3 or TRBV12-4 and TRBJ1-4, with unresolved D. CDR3 size: 16 residues. Trimming took off 5 bases at V and 7 bases at J, with 20 bases between the two ends. The CDR3 loop reads CASSPRRGLEGEKLFF. The CDR3 DNA reads as TGTGCCAGCAGTCCACGCCGAGGCCTCGAGGGTGAAAAACTGTTTTTT.

The CDR3 reads CASSPADRGPYEQYF. DNA for the CDR3: TGTGCCAGCTCACCGGCGGACAGGGGGCCCTACGAGCAGTACTTC. The chain carries TRBV18 and TRBJ2-7, with 11 bases fitting TRBD1. The junction had 3 bases not matched to a gene; V was cut back by 3 bases and J by 2 bases. CDR1 and CDR2 from the germline V gene are KGHSH and LQKENI. This CDR3 spans 15 amino acids.

The rearrangement uses TRBV4-2 and TRBJ1-4; no definite D call. V lost 7 bases and J lost 8, with 20 bases in between. The CDR3 has 15 residues. CDR1 and CDR2 (germline): LGHNA, YNFKEQ. The CDR3 protein is CASIPPGAEEEKLFF. The DNA of the CDR3 is TGTGCCAGCATCCCCCCCGGAGCCGAAGAGGAAAAACTGTTTTTT.

This clonotype has more than one count but fewer than ten. This sequence joins TRBV4-3 and TRBJ2-5; TRBD2 aligns across 7 bases. Germline CDR1 is LGHNA and CDR2 is YSLEER. V shed 0 bases, J shed 3 bases, and the junction held 10 bases outside the gene matches. The CDR3 covers 17 residues. As DNA, the CDR3 is TGCGCCAGCAGCCAAGATCCCCTAGCGGAGACTAAAGAGACCCAGTACTTC. Translated, it gives CASSQDPLAETKETQYF.

This clonotype appeared a single time. The CDR3 region has the DNA TGTGCCAGCAGTTTGCTAGCGGGGGAGGGGGGACCAGATACGCAGTATTTT. This encodes CASSLLAGEGGPDTQYF. The J gene is TRBJ2-3, the V gene TRBV6-5, with TRBD2 matching 10 bases. Germline CDR1 is MNHEY and CDR2 is SVGAGI. V lost 4 bases and J lost 4; bases outside the gene matches: 11. This CDR3 is 17 amino acids long.

This clonotype was recorded a few times. The chain couples TRBV11-2 to TRBJ1-1; no reliable D call. The CDR3 is 15 amino acids. Trimming took off 0 bases at V and 0 bases at J, with 8 bases between the two ends. CDR1 SGHAT and CDR2 FQNNGV come from the germline V gene. CDR3 nucleotide sequence: TGTGCCAGCAGCTTAGAAGTCAGATTGAACACTGAAGCTTTCTTT. Encoded protein: CASSLEVRLNTEAFF.

The gene calls are TRBV10-3 and TRBJ2-3, with a weak D call TRBD2 (7 bases). V gave up 2 bases and J gave up 0 bases, with 24 bases separating them. CDR1 ENHRY and CDR2 SYGVKD come from the germline V gene. The CDR3 extends over 20 amino acids. CDR3 DNA sequence: TGTGCCATCAGTGAGCCCGGCGGGGGTGTCGGGACATCTAGCACAGATACGCAGTATTTT. This gives the protein CAISEPGGGVGTSSTDTQYF.

The chain has TRBV7-9 and TRBJ1-1; 8 bases fit TRBD1. With V trimmed by 4 bases and J by 6 bases, 4 bases remained unmatched. Germline CDR1 and CDR2: SEHNR and FQNEAQ (reference sequence). The CDR3 is 13 residues long. CDR3 amino acids: CASSSTGDPEAFF. In DNA form, the CDR3 reads TGTGCCAGCAGCTCGACAGGGGATCCTGAAGCTTTCTTT.

This clonotype came up many times. The chain recombines TRBV6-2 or TRBV6-3 with TRBJ2-7; D unclear. Looked up from germline, CDR1 is MNHEY and CDR2 is SVGEGT. V lost 0 bases, J lost 9 bases, and 9 bases lay in between. This CDR3 spans 12 amino acids. The CDR3 protein is CASSYSRVWQYV. The CDR3 DNA reads as TGTGCCAGCAGTTACTCGAGAGTATGGCAGTACGTC.

At least ten counts were recorded for this clonotype. The CDR3 here is CASSQDMGEGNEQFF. CDR3 in DNA: TGTGCCAGCAGCCAAGATATGGGGGAAGGCAATGAGCAGTTCTTC. The rearrangement links TRBV4-2 to TRBJ2-1, with D possibly called TRBD1 or TRBD2 (5 bases each). Germline CDR1 is LGHNA and CDR2 is YNFKEQ. The CDR3 covers 15 residues. Trimming took 0 bases from V and 6 from J, leaving 12 bases between them.

In this sample, this clonotype turned up many times. The chain uses TRBV5-1 and TRBJ2-1, with unresolved D. CDR3 length equals 13 residues. Germline CDR1 and CDR2: SGHRS and YFSETQ. Trimming removed 2 bases at V and 4 bases at J, with 7 bases between. The DNA for the CDR3 is TGCGCCAGCAGCTTCAGTGTTTACAATGAGCAGTTCTTC. It encodes CASSFSVYNEQFF.

This clonotype was detected only a few times. The chain carries TRBV5-5 and TRBJ2-2, with D unclear. The V end lost 4 bases, the J end lost 9 bases, and 22 bases lay between the germline ends. Germline lookup yields CDR1 SGHKS and CDR2 YYEKEE (reference sequence). This CDR3 comprises 16 residues. CDR3 DNA: TGTGCCAGCAGCGGCACCGGGCCCATACGTCCTTGGGAGCTGTTTTTT. Protein product: CASSGTGPIRPWELFF.

This clonotype turned up a few times. The V call is TRBV6-1, the J call TRBJ2-7; D is undetermined. The ends were cut back, 8 bases at V and 2 bases at J, with 13 bases in the middle. Germline CDR1 MNHNS, CDR2 SASEGT. CDR3 length: 13 residues. The DNA of the CDR3 is TGTGCCAGCCAGGATCCGAACGCCTACGAGCAGTACTTC. Its protein is CASQDPNAYEQYF.